This T cell receptor (beta chain) came from a study of glioma-infiltrating T cells after dendritic cell vaccination. Documented time point: after dendritic cell vaccination, including at tumor progression/relapse. This CDR3 spans 15 amino acids. Germline values: CDR1 MGHDK, CDR2 SYGVNS. Trimming stripped 4 bases from V and 1 base from J, with 13 bases between. Method: immunoSEQ multiplex PCR; TCRdb's copy keeps in-frame clones and lacks some. The profile shows about 110,000 clones, about 90% of them singletons. The receptor was derived from a human donor with glioblastoma. This chain joins TRBV25-1 and TRBJ1-2; no definite D call. The sequenced sample was blood, obtained after dendritic cell vaccination. The CDR3 DNA reads as TGTGCCAGCAGTGGAGCCGGGATCCGTAACTATGGCTACACCTTC. Encoded protein: CASSGAGIRNYGYTF.